Listed below are T cell receptor beta chains from one sample, sequenced in a study of blood T cell repertoires in COVID-19. Clones were read by immunoSEQ multiplex PCR, and TCRdb kept only the in-frame ones, dropping some. Here the sample spans about 42,000 clones, about 76% being singletons. Sequencing used peripheral blood. The origin of the receptors is a man between 65 and 79 years old with active or convalescent COVID-19. The CDR3 runs from the conserved cysteine through the conserved F or W. The D gene is left open where the match is weak. Only some rows state a clone size, as once, few, many or a class for expanded clones.

abundance	v_gene	j_gene	d_gene	len	CDR3aa	CDR3nt
NA	TRBV28	TRBJ2-6	TRBD2	15	CASSLGRAGANVLTF	TGTGCCAGCAGTTTGGGGAGGGCCGGGGCCAACGTCCTGACTTTC
NA	TRBV7-3	TRBJ2-1	TRBD2	14	CASSFRGGPNEQFF	TGTGCCAGCAGCTTCCGCGGGGGGCCCAATGAGCAGTTCTTC
NA	TRBV30	TRBJ2-7	TRBD1	15	CAWSPGTGFGNEQYF	TGTGCCTGGAGCCCAGGGACAGGTTTTGGGAACGAGCAGTACTTC
NA	TRBV6-5	TRBJ2-3	NA	15	CASSYAGAVTDTQYF	TGTGCCAGCAGTTACGCGGGCGCGGTTACAGATACGCAGTATTTT
NA	TRBV2	TRBJ1-1	NA	13	CASSSRQNTEAFF	TGTGCCAGCAGCTCCAGACAGAACACTGAAGCTTTCTTT
NA	TRBV7-8	TRBJ1-6	NA	14	CASSQSSYNSPLHF	TGTGCCAGCAGCCAGAGCTCCTATAATTCACCCCTCCACTTT
NA	TRBV29-1	TRBJ1-1	NA	14	CSGREGLTDTEAFF	TGCAGCGGAAGGGAGGGGTTGACTGACACTGAAGCTTTCTTT
NA	TRBV9	TRBJ1-5	NA	14	CASSVDFRGQPQHF	TGTGCCAGCAGCGTAGACTTTCGGGGGCAGCCCCAGCATTTT
NA	TRBV18	TRBJ1-6	TRBD1	15	CASSPRQGGDSPLHF	TGTGCCAGCTCACCGAGACAGGGAGGTGATTCACCCCTCCACTTT
NA	TRBV27	TRBJ1-2	NA	17	CASSARMRGQYSDGYTF	TGTGCCAGCAGTGCCCGAATGCGGGGCCAGTATAGCGATGGCTACACCTTC
NA	TRBV5-1	TRBJ2-5	TRBD1	15	CASSSQGTVEETQYF	TGCGCCAGCAGCTCACAGGGGACCGTGGAAGAGACCCAGTACTTC
NA	TRBV14	TRBJ2-2	TRBD2	16	CASSQGGRGDTGELFF	TGTGCCAGCAGCCAAGGAGGGCGGGGGGACACCGGGGAGCTGTTTTTT
NA	TRBV30	TRBJ1-3	NA	13	CAWSDFSGNTIYF	TGTGCCTGGAGTGACTTTTCTGGAAACACCATATATTTT
NA	TRBV7-9	TRBJ2-7	TRBD2	14	CASSLGDYSYEQYF	TGTGCCAGCAGCTTAGGGGACTATTCCTACGAGCAGTACTTC
few	TRBV6-2/TRBV6-3	TRBJ1-3	NA	13	CASSNDRGNTIYF	TGTGCCAGCAGTAACGACAGGGGAAACACCATATATTTT
NA	TRBV19	TRBJ1-1	TRBD1	12	CAIGQGGTEAFF	TGTGCCATAGGACAGGGAGGCACTGAAGCTTTCTTT
NA	TRBV29-1	TRBJ2-7	TRBD1	15	CSAAGEGTGPNEQYF	TGCAGCGCCGCCGGTGAAGGGACAGGGCCTAACGAGCAGTACTTC
NA	TRBV13	TRBJ1-1	NA	14	CASSLNRLNTEAFF	TGTGCCAGCAGCTTAAACAGGTTGAACACTGAAGCTTTCTTT
NA	TRBV30	TRBJ2-1	NA	13	CAWSALANDEQFF	TGTGCCTGGAGTGCACTCGCCAATGATGAGCAGTTCTTC
NA	TRBV27	TRBJ2-1	TRBD2	13	CASRTSQRGEQFF	TGTGCCAGCAGAACGAGCCAGCGGGGCGAGCAGTTCTTC
NA	TRBV6-5	TRBJ1-6	NA	15	CATAPGVGGNSPLHF	TGTGCCACCGCCCCTGGCGTCGGGGGTAATTCACCCCTCCACTTT
NA	TRBV5-4	TRBJ2-4	TRBD1	14	CASSPDRESNIQYF	TGTGCCAGCAGCCCTGACAGGGAATCGAACATTCAGTACTTC
NA	TRBV5-4	TRBJ2-1	NA	15	CASSSGGRGYNEQFF	TGTGCCAGCAGCTCCGGGGGGCGGGGCTACAATGAGCAGTTCTTC
NA	TRBV9	TRBJ1-2	NA	15	CASSVDPRRGGGYTF	TGTGCCAGCAGCGTAGACCCCCGGAGAGGCGGGGGCTACACCTTC
NA	TRBV5-1	TRBJ2-5	TRBD1	16	CASSLGGTGPQETQYF	TGCGCCAGCAGCTTGGGGGGGACAGGACCTCAAGAGACCCAGTACTTC
NA	TRBV10-3	TRBJ2-7	TRBD1	16	CAASGGPGQGNYEQYF	TGTGCCGCGTCCGGGGGTCCGGGACAGGGGAACTACGAGCAGTACTTC
few	TRBV5-1	TRBJ1-6	NA	14	CASSPGVPDSPLHF	TGCGCCAGCTCCCCCGGGGTCCCCGATTCACCCCTCCACTTT
NA	TRBV21-1	TRBJ2-7	NA	15	CASSKAGQYCYEQYF	TGTGCCAGCAGCAAAGCGGGACAGTACTGTTACGAGCAGTACTTC
NA	TRBV16	TRBJ2-1	NA	13	CASSRLIDNEQFF	TGTGCCAGCAGCCGCCTTATAGACAATGAGCAGTTCTTC
many	TRBV10-1	TRBJ2-1	TRBD1	18	CASSSPQQGAKGYNEQFF	TGCGCCAGCAGCTCCCCTCAACAGGGGGCAAAGGGATACAATGAGCAGTTCTTC
NA	TRBV11-3	TRBJ2-1	TRBD1	14	CASSPGQGFNEQFF	TGTGCCAGCAGCCCCGGACAGGGTTTCAATGAGCAGTTCTTC
NA	TRBV30	TRBJ1-6	NA	15	CAWSRSRYLNSPLHF	TGTGCCTGGAGTCGATCACGGTATCTTAATTCACCCCTCCACTTT
NA	TRBV3-1/TRBV3-2	TRBJ2-7	TRBD1	16	CASRRETGGSSYEQYF	TGTGCCAGCAGACGAGAGACAGGGGGGAGCTCCTACGAGCAGTACTTC
few	TRBV6-5	TRBJ2-7	NA	13	CASTGLISYEQYF	TGTGCCAGCACAGGACTCATCTCCTACGAGCAGTACTTC
NA	TRBV5-8	TRBJ2-7	NA	13	CASRPENSYEQYF	TGTGCCAGCAGACCCGAGAACTCCTACGAGCAGTACTTC
NA	TRBV10-3	TRBJ2-3	TRBD2	15	CAISGGTSGTDTQYF	TGTGCCATCAGTGGAGGGACTAGCGGCACAGATACGCAGTATTTT
NA	TRBV10-2	TRBJ1-1	NA	14	CASSVTLDNTEAFF	TGCGCCAGCAGTGTGACACTTGACAACACTGAAGCTTTCTTT
NA	TRBV19	TRBJ2-2	TRBD2	15	CAVDRSGAGTGELFF	TGTGCCGTTGATCGAAGCGGGGCTGGCACCGGGGAGCTGTTTTTT
NA	TRBV7-3	TRBJ2-1	TRBD2	16	CASSFDGGSSYNEQFF	TGTGCCAGCAGCTTCGACGGGGGGAGCTCCTACAATGAGCAGTTCTTC
few	TRBV2	TRBJ1-4	TRBD1	13	CASSEVGQGVLFF	TGTGCCAGCAGTGAAGTGGGACAGGGGGTTCTGTTTTTT
few	TRBV2	TRBJ1-2	NA	14	CASSEASINYGYTF	TGTGCCAGCAGTGAAGCTTCAATTAACTATGGCTACACCTTC
NA	TRBV19	TRBJ2-5	TRBD2	14	CASSERGAGETQYF	TGTGCCAGTAGTGAGCGGGGGGCAGGAGAGACCCAGTACTTC
NA	TRBV24-1	TRBJ1-5	NA	14	CATSGRQAHQPQHF	TGTGCCACCAGTGGTCGGCAGGCCCATCAGCCCCAGCATTTT
large	TRBV6-5	TRBJ2-7	NA	12	CATCPGVGEQYF	TGTGCCACATGCCCGGGAGTGGGCGAGCAGTACTTC
NA	TRBV11-2	TRBJ1-1	NA	14	CASSLVGIDTEAFF	TGTGCCAGCAGCTTAGTCGGGATTGACACTGAAGCTTTCTTT
NA	TRBV28	TRBJ1-2	NA	16	CASSLDQGNELYGYTF	TGTGCCAGCAGCCTCGACCAGGGAAACGAACTCTATGGCTACACCTTC
NA	TRBV7-9	TRBJ1-2	NA	13	CASSFGQPHGYTF	TGTGCCAGCAGCTTCGGACAGCCGCATGGCTACACCTTC
few	TRBV4-2	TRBJ1-2	NA	16	CASSQDRIRQSYGYTF	TGTGCCAGCAGCCAAGATCGTATCAGACAGTCCTATGGCTACACCTTC
NA	TRBV30	TRBJ2-4	NA	14	CAWETKLAKNIQYF	TGTGCCTGGGAGACAAAACTAGCCAAAAACATTCAGTACTTC
once	TRBV7-9	TRBJ1-6	TRBD1	15	CASSSGTGIVSPLHF	TGTGCCAGCAGCTCCGGGACAGGGATTGTTTCACCCCTCCACTTT
NA	TRBV5-1	TRBJ2-7	NA	14	CASSLVGGVNEQYF	TGCGCCAGCAGCTTGGTTGGAGGGGTGAACGAGCAGTACTTC
NA	TRBV3-1/TRBV3-2	TRBJ1-4	TRBD1	16	CASSQNPGTANEKLFF	TGTGCCAGCAGCCAAAACCCCGGGACAGCGAATGAAAAACTGTTTTTT
NA	TRBV6-5	TRBJ2-7	TRBD2	15	CASRTGRGDSYEQYF	TGTGCCAGCAGAACGGGGCGGGGGGACTCCTACGAGCAGTACTTC
NA	TRBV6-4	TRBJ2-3	TRBD2	15	CASSLAGGYTDTQYF	TGTGCCAGCAGTCTAGCGGGGGGTTACACAGATACGCAGTATTTT
NA	TRBV10-1	TRBJ2-5	TRBD2	16	CASSEWTSGGKETQYF	TGCGCCAGCAGTGAGTGGACTAGCGGGGGGAAAGAGACCCAGTACTTC
NA	TRBV7-2	TRBJ1-2	NA	13	CASSLVGTPGYTF	TGTGCCAGCAGCTTAGTTGGGACACCCGGCTACACCTTC
NA	TRBV24-1	TRBJ1-5	NA	13	CASAAGNNQPQHF	TGTGCCTCTGCCGCAGGGAACAATCAGCCCCAGCATTTT
few	TRBV30	TRBJ2-3	TRBD1	15	CAWGQGQGDTDTQYF	TGTGCCTGGGGACAAGGACAGGGGGACACAGATACGCAGTATTTT